A single sample is the source of the 25 T cell receptor beta chains below, sequenced in a study of blood T cell repertoires in COVID-19. The data were produced by immunoSEQ multiplex PCR, yet TCRdb's version contains in-frame clones alone and is incomplete. In the table there are 150,000 to 200,000 clones, around 87% of which are singletons. The sequencing input was peripheral blood. The receptors stem from a woman in her 70s with COVID-19, enrolled during active disease.

The rearrangement uses TRBV29-1 and TRBJ2-2; tentative D call: TRBD1 (6 bases). CDR3 length: 15 amino acids. V was pared by 3 bases and J by 1 base, with 12 bases between. Germline CDR1 reads SQVTM; CDR2 reads ANQGSEA. CDR3: CSVDSQGKNTGELFF. CDR3 sequence (DNA): TGCAGCGTTGACTCTCAGGGGAAGAACACCGGGGAGCTGTTTTTT.

The genes are TRBV5-6 and TRBJ1-4, with 11 bases matching TRBD1. The CDR3 runs 15 residues. Per germline, CDR1 SGHDT and CDR2 YYEEEE. The V and J ends lost 2 bases and 8 bases, in that order; junction bases with no gene match: 5. The CDR3 protein is CASSLRTGGGEKLFF. The CDR3 DNA is TGTGCCAGCAGCTTAAGGACAGGGGGCGGGGAAAAACTGTTTTTT. The full variable domain, completed using reference TRBV5-6 and TRBJ1-4, is DAGVTQSPTHLIKTRGQQVTLRCSPKSGHDTVSWYQQALGQGPQFIFQYYEEEERQRGNFPDRFSGHQFPNYSSELNVNALLLGDSALYLCASSLRTGGGEKLFFGSGTQLSVL.

The chain has TRBV11-2 and TRBJ1-1; D unclear. The germline V and J ends were trimmed by 1 base and 7 bases, with 4 bases remaining between them. The CDR3 has 11 amino acids. Germline V gene sequence: CDR1 SGHAT, CDR2 FQNNGV. The CDR3: CASSLASEAFF. Written as DNA, the CDR3 is TGTGCCAGCAGCTTAGCTAGTGAAGCTTTCTTT.

V and J are TRBV27 and TRBJ2-1; possibly TRBD2 for D (5 bases). The CDR3 extends over 11 amino acids. V was shortened by 3 bases and J by 12 bases, with 9 bases between the two germline ends. Germline V gene lookup returns CDR1 MNHEY and CDR2 SMNVEV (reference sequence). CDR3 loop: CASSFGLAQFF. The CDR3 nucleotides are TGTGCCAGCAGTTTCGGTCTAGCGCAGTTCTTC.

The chain links TRBV5-6 to TRBJ2-5; D may be TRBD1 (5 bases). This CDR3 comprises 11 residues. Trimming removed 7 bases at V and 2 bases at J, with 6 bases between. The germline V gene encodes CDR1 SGHDT and CDR2 YYEEEE. The CDR3: CASQGQETQYF. CDR3 DNA sequence: TGTGCCAGCCAGGGACAAGAGACCCAGTACTTC.

The J gene is TRBJ1-1, the V gene TRBV7-2, with D uncertain. CDR1 and CDR2 from the germline V gene are SGHTA and FQGNSA. The CDR3 runs 13 residues. V shed 4 bases and J shed 0 bases, with 6 bases lying between them. The CDR3 reads CASSSIMNTEAFF. CDR3 DNA sequence: TGTGCCAGCAGCTCTATAATGAACACTGAAGCTTTCTTT.

This chain connects TRBV7-2 to TRBJ1-4, with unresolved D. Trimming took 1 base from V and 6 from J, leaving 12 bases between them. Germline assignment: CDR1 SGHTA and CDR2 FQGNSA. This CDR3 region has 15 residues. CDR3 coding DNA: TGTGCCAGCAGCTTAGACCCGGGAGCGGATGAAAAACTGTTTTTT. It yields the protein CASSLDPGADEKLFF.

This clone has only one observation. The rearrangement uses TRBV6-6 and TRBJ1-2, with 7 bases aligning to TRBD1. The CDR3 length is 14 residues. With 0 bases clipped from V and 10 bases from J, the junction kept 8 bases outside the gene matches. Germline loops: CDR1 MNHNY, CDR2 SVGAGI (reference sequence). This chain's CDR3 is CASSYSFGGGFYTF. DNA of the CDR3: TGTGCCAGCAGTTACTCGTTTGGAGGGGGCTTCTACACCTTC.

The rearrangement joins TRBV3-1 (or the pseudogene TRBV3-2) to TRBJ1-2; D call uncertain. The CDR3 contains 12 residues. Germline V lookup: CDR1 LGHDT, CDR2 YNNKEL (reference sequence). V lost 4 bases to trimming and J lost 3 bases, with 6 bases between them. The CDR3 sequence is CASSPGDYGYTF. CDR3 sequence (DNA): TGTGCCAGCAGCCCTGGAGACTATGGCTACACCTTC.

The CDR3 region is CASRRLAGGVFEQYF. The CDR3 DNA reads as TGTGCCAGCAGACGATTAGCGGGGGGGGTTTTCGAGCAGTACTTC. The chain is built from TRBV28 and TRBJ2-7, with 11 bases that match TRBD2. The CDR3 loop spans 15 amino acids. CDR1 and CDR2 (germline): MDHEN, SYDVKM. The V segment lost 6 bases and the J segment 6 bases; nucleotides outside the gene matches: 10.

This sequence joins TRBV12-3 or TRBV12-4 and TRBJ1-2; D unclear. The CDR3 contains 13 residues. Trimming cost V 2 bases and J 8 bases, with 12 bases left between them. CDR3 in amino acids: CASSLTRGDGYTF. CDR3 coding DNA: TGTGCCAGCAGTTTAACCCGCGGCGACGGCTACACCTTC.

The chain links TRBV7-9 to TRBJ1-3, with unresolved D. Germline V CDR1 and CDR2: SEHNR, FQNEAQ (reference sequence). V dropped 5 bases and J dropped 2 bases, with 16 bases sitting between them. This CDR3 has 16 residues. CDR3 sequence reads: CASSRPGAYPGNTIYF. As DNA, the CDR3 is TGTGCCAGCAGCCGCCCCGGAGCCTATCCTGGAAACACCATATATTTT.

This clone has just a few counts. The chain links TRBV2 to TRBJ1-2; D is ambiguous. Trimming shortened V by 1 base and J by 5 bases, and 8 bases separated the two germline ends. The CDR3 spans 13 residues. Germline CDR1 is SNHLY and CDR2 is FYNNEI. CDR3 DNA sequence: TGTGCCAGCAGTGAAGAGGCGGAGTATGGCTACACCTTC. It translates to CASSEEAEYGYTF.

CDR3 sequence reads: CASSPAGGPGELFF. For the CDR3, the DNA is TGTGCCAGCAGCCCAGCGGGGGGGCCCGGGGAGCTGTTTTTT. The chain uses TRBV6-5 and TRBJ2-2, with 10 bases matching TRBD2. V lost 6 bases, J lost 6 bases, and 4 bases stayed unmatched. CDR1 MNHEY and CDR2 SVGAGI come from the germline V gene. CDR3 length: 14 residues.

This clone was observed a few times. The chain links TRBV7-8 to TRBJ2-2, with D unclear. Looked up from germline, CDR1 is SGHVS and CDR2 is FQNEAQ. Between the trimmed V and J ends, which lost 4 bases and 3 bases, there was a span of 21 bases. The CDR3 runs 18 residues. The CDR3 nucleotides read TGTGCCAGCAGCTACCCCTTTCTAGTTACTGGCGACACCGGGGAGCTGTTTTTT. This sequence encodes CASSYPFLVTGDTGELFF.

The chain couples TRBV5-4 to TRBJ2-7; 11 bases match TRBD1. The CDR3 contains 15 residues. Losses at the gene ends were 5 bases for V and 5 bases for J; bases not matched to a gene: 9. Per the germline V gene, CDR1 is SGHNT and CDR2 is YYREEE (reference sequence). The CDR3 sequence: CASRGRTGGSDEQYF. In nucleotides, the CDR3 is TGTGCCAGCAGGGGTCGGACAGGGGGCAGCGACGAGCAGTACTTC. Variable domain in full (rest from reference TRBV5-4 and TRBJ2-7): ETGVTQSPTHLIKTRGQQVTLRCSSQSGHNTVSWYQQALGQGPQFIFQYYREEENGRGNFPPRFSGLQFPNYSSELNVNALELDDSALYLCASRGRTGGSDEQYFGPGTRLTVT.

V is TRBV5-1 and J is TRBJ2-1; tentatively, D is TRBD1 (6 bases). Trimming took 0 bases from V and 7 from J, leaving 11 bases between them. Germline CDR1 SGHRS, CDR2 YFSETQ. CDR3 length: 14 residues. The CDR3 nucleotides are TGCGCCAGCAGCTTGGGGGGGCCGGGGAATGAGCAGTTCTTC. Translation: CASSLGGPGNEQFF.

V is TRBV7-9 and J is TRBJ2-7; TRBD2 is a possible D gene (6 bases). CDR1 and CDR2 (germline): SEHNR, FQNEAQ (reference sequence). The CDR3 contains 15 residues. V gave up 5 bases and J gave up 7 bases, with 21 bases separating them. The CDR3 DNA sequence: TGTGCCAGCAGCCAGGGCCCAGGGCGGCGGGAAGAGCAGTACTTC. Amino acids: CASSQGPGRREEQYF. The whole variable domain, filled in from reference TRBV7-9 and TRBJ2-7, reads DTGVSQNPRHKITKRGQNVTFRCDPISEHNRLYWYRQTLGQGPEFLTYFQNEAQLEKSRLLSDRFSAERPKGSFSTLEIQRTEQGDSAMYLCASSQGPGRREEQYFGPGTRLTVT.

As DNA, the CDR3 is TGTGCCAGTAGGGTAGGCAGGGGCCCCTATGGCTACACCTTC. Translation: CASRVGRGPYGYTF. V is TRBV19 and J is TRBJ1-2; the D gene is possibly TRBD1 (6 bases). V lost 6 bases, J lost 4 bases, and 15 bases lay in between. The CDR3 has 14 residues. Germline CDR1 and CDR2: LNHDA and SQIVND (reference sequence).

Here the CDR3 reads CASSIPGRGSSYEQYF. DNA of the CDR3: TGTGCCAGTAGTATACCCGGACGAGGGTCCTCCTACGAGCAGTACTTC. V and J are TRBV19 and TRBJ2-7; D is perhaps TRBD2 (5 bases). V dropped 2 bases and J dropped 0 bases, with 14 bases sitting between them. This CDR3 contains 16 residues. Germline CDR1 LNHDA, CDR2 SQIVND (reference sequence).

V usage is TRBV6-6 and J usage is TRBJ2-2; TRBD1 aligns across 7 bases. The CDR3 runs to 15 residues. The V segment lost 6 bases and the J segment 2 bases; nucleotides outside the gene matches: 6. The germline CDR1 and CDR2 sequences are MNHNY and SVGAGI (reference sequence). CDR3 residues: CASSHRQGNTGELFF. The CDR3 coding sequence is TGTGCCAGCAGCCACCGACAGGGTAACACCGGGGAGCTGTTTTTT.

The rearrangement uses TRBV9 and TRBJ1-3; D unresolved. V was clipped by 4 bases and J by 0 bases, with 17 bases between them. The CDR3 runs to 17 residues. Germline CDR1 and CDR2: SGDLS and YYNGEE. Here the CDR3 DNA reads TGTGCCAGCAGCCCTCCTCCAGGAATGCTCTCTGGAAACACCATATATTTT. It codes for CASSPPPGMLSGNTIYF.

The genes are TRBV4-1 and TRBJ1-3; a possible D gene is TRBD1 (5 bases). With 1 base removed from V and 0 bases from J, the gap between germline ends came to 16 bases. CDR3 length: 18 residues. The V gene's germline CDR1 is MGHRA and CDR2 YSYEKL. The CDR3 DNA reads as TGCGCCAGCAGCCAAGTCCCTTTCGGGGGGAACTCTGGAAACACCATATATTTT. Its translation is CASSQVPFGGNSGNTIYF.

The V and J genes are TRBV29-1 and TRBJ1-4; 7 nucleotides align to TRBD1. The germline CDR1 and CDR2 sequences are SQVTM and ANQGSEA. CDR3 length: 15 amino acids. Trimming took 7 bases from V and 3 from J; bases not matched to a gene: 11. CDR3 region: CSARLYRGSNEKLFF. Here the CDR3 DNA reads TGCAGCGCCCGACTCTACAGGGGCTCTAATGAAAAACTGTTTTTT. The full variable domain, rest sourced from reference TRBV29-1 and TRBJ1-4, is SAVISQKPSRDICQRGTSLTIQCQVDSQVTMMFWYRQQPGQSLTLIATANQGSEATYESGFVIDKFPISRPNLTFSTLTVSNMSPEDSSIYLCSARLYRGSNEKLFFGSGTQLSVL.

The V call is TRBV5-8, the J call TRBJ2-4; 11 bases agree with TRBD2. Germline V CDR1 and CDR2: SGHTS, YDEGEE. This CDR3 is built from 17 residues. V trimming: 4 bases; J trimming: 0 bases; junction bases outside the gene matches: 6. The CDR3 region has the DNA TGTGCCAGCAGCGGGGGACTAGCGGTCATAGCCAAAAACATTCAGTACTTC. This gives the protein CASSGGLAVIAKNIQYF.